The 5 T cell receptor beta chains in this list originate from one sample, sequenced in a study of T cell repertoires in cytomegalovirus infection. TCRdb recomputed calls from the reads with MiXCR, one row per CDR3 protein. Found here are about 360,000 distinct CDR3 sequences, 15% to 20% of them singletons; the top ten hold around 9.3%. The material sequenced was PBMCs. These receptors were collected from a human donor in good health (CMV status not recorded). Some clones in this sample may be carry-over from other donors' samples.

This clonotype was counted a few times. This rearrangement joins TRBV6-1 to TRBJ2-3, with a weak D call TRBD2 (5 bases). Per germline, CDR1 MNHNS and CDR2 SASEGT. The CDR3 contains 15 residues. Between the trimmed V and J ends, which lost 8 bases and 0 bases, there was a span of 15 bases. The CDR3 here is CASGPLRGSTDTQYF. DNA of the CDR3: TGTGCCAGCGGCCCCTTGAGAGGGAGCACAGATACGCAGTATTTT.

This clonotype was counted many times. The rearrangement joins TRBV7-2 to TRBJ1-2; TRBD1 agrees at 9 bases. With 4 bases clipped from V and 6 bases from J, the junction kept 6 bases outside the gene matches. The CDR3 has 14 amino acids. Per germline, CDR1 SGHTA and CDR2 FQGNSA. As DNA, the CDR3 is TGTGCCAGCAGCTCATACGGGACAGGGCATGGCTACACCTTC. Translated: CASSSYGTGHGYTF. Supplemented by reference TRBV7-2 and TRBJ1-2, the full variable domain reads GAGVSQSPSNKVTEKGKDVELRCDPISGHTALYWYRQSLGQGLEFLIYFQGNSAPDKSGLPSDRFSAERTGGSVSTLTIQRTQQEDSAVYLCASSSYGTGHGYTFGSGTRLTVV.

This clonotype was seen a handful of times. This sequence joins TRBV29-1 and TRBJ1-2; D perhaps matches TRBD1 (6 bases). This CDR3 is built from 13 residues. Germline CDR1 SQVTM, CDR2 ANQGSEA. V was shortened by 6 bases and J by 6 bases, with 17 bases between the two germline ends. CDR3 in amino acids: CSVSEQGTNGYTF. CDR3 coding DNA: TGCAGCGTATCTGAACAGGGAACAAATGGCTACACCTTC.

Here the CDR3 reads CASSFTYATGQDTEAFF. CDR3 nucleotides: TGTGCCAGCAGTTTCACTTATGCCACGGGACAGGACACTGAAGCTTTCTTT. V and J are TRBV12-3 or TRBV12-4 and TRBJ1-1; 8 bases line up with TRBD1. V shed 3 bases, J shed 3 bases, and the junction held 12 bases outside the gene matches. The CDR3 has 17 residues.

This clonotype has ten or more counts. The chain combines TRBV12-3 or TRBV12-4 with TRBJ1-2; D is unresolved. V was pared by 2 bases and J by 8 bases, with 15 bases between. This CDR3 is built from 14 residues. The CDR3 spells CASSLKAFAMGYTF. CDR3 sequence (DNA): TGTGCCAGCAGTTTAAAAGCATTTGCTATGGGCTACACCTTC.